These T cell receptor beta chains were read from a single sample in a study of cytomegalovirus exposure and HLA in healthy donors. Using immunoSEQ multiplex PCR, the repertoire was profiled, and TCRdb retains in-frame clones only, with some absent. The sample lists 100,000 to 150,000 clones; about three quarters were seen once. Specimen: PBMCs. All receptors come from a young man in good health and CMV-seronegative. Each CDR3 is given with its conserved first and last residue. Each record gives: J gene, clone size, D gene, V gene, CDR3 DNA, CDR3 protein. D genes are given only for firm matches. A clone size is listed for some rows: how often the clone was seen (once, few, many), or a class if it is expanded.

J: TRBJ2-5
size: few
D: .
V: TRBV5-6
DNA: TGTGCCAGCAGCTTGGGGCAGCAAGAGACCCAGTACTTC
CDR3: CASSLGQQETQYF

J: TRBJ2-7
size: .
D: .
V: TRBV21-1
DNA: TGTGCCAGCACCACCCCAGCGGGGGGGAGCTCCTACGAGCAGTACTTC
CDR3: CASTTPAGGSSYEQYF

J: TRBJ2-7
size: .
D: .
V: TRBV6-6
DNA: TGTGCCAGCAGTTATATGGCGGGGACCTCCTACGAGCAGTATTTC
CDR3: CASSYMAGTSYEQYF

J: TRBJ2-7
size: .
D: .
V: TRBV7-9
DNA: TGTGCCAGCAGCTTAGGCCGAATGGTAGACGAGCAGTACTTC
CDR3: CASSLGRMVDEQYF

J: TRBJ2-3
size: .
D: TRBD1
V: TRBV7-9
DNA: TGTGCCAGCAGCTTAAATTCCAGGGGGATTTTT
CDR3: CASSLNSRGIF

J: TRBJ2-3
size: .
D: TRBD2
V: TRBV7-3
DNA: TGTGCCAGCAGCTTAACGTGGCGGGGGGACACAGATACGCAGTATTTT
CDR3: CASSLTWRGDTDTQYF

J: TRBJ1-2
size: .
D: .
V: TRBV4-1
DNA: TGCGCCAGCAGCCAAGGCAGGGGTGACTATGGCTACACCTTC
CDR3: CASSQGRGDYGYTF

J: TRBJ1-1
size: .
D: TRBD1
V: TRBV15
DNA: TGTGCCACCAGCGGACAGACAGGGGGCATGAACACTGAAGCTTTCTTT
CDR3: CATSGQTGGMNTEAFF

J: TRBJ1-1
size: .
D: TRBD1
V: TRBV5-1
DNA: TGCGCCAGCAGCTTGGGGACAGGGGGCTTCGAAGCTTTCTTT
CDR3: CASSLGTGGFEAFF

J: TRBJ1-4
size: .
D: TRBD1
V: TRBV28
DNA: TGTGCCAGCATCGCCGGGACAGGGGGCACCTTTAATGAAAAACTGTTTTTT
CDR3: CASIAGTGGTFNEKLFF

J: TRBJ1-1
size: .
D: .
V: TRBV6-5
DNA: TGTGCCAGCAGTTACTCTGTCCAGGGGATGAACACTGAAGCTTTCTTT
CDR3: CASSYSVQGMNTEAFF

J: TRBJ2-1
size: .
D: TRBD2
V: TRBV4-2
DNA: TGTGCCAGCAGCCAAGATGCTAGCGGGGGGGCGGGTGAGCAGTTCTTC
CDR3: CASSQDASGGAGEQFF

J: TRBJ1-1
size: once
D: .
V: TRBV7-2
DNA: TGTGCCAGCAGCTTAGGTGCGGCTTACACTGAAGCTTTCTTT
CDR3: CASSLGAAYTEAFF

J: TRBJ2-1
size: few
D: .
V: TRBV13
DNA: TGTGCCAGCAGGTCATCGGGACAACTCTCCTACAATGAGCAGTTCTTC
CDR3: CASRSSGQLSYNEQFF

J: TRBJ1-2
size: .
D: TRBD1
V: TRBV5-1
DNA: TGCGCCAGCAGCTGGACTGGGACAGGGGACGGCTATGGCTACACCTTC
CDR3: CASSWTGTGDGYGYTF

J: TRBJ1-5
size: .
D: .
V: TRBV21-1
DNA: TGTGCCAGCCCCCCCGGTCTGCCCCAGCATTTT
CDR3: CASPPGLPQHF

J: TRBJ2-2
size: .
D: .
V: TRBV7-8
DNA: TGTGCCAGCAGCTTAGGGAGGGTGGAGGGTACCGGGGAGCTGTTTTTT
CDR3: CASSLGRVEGTGELFF

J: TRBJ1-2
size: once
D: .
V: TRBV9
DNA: TGTGCCAGCAGCGCATCGGGACACCCTAACTATGGCTACACCTTC
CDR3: CASSASGHPNYGYTF

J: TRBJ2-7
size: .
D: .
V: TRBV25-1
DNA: TGTGCCAGCAGTGATCTAGGTGCGGAGACCTACGAGCAGTACTTC
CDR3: CASSDLGAETYEQYF

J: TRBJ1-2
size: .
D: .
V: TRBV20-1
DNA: TGCAGTGTCGGGCTCAGGGATGGCTACACCTTC
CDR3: CSVGLRDGYTF

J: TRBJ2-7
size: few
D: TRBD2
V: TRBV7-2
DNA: TGTGCCAGCAGCTTCATGCCGGGGGGTGCCTACGAGCAGTACTTC
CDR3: CASSFMPGGAYEQYF

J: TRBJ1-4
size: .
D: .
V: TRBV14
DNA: TGTGCCAGCAGCCTTGGGGAGACTAATGAAAAACTGTTTTTT
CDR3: CASSLGETNEKLFF

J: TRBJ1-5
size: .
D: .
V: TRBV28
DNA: TGTGCCAGCAGCAATCGGGAGCTTAATCAGCCCCAGCATTTT
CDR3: CASSNRELNQPQHF

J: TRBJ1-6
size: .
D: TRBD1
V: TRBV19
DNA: TGTGCCAGTAATACGGACAGGGGTAATTCACCCCTCCACTTT
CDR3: CASNTDRGNSPLHF

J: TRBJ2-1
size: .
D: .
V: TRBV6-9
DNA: TGTGCCAGCAGCGACAGGGACTTCTACAATGAGCAGTTCTTC
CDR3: CASSDRDFYNEQFF

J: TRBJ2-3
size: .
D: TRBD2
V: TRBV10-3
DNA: TGTGCCATCAGTGATAGCGGGGGCACAGATACGCAGTATTTT
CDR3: CAISDSGGTDTQYF

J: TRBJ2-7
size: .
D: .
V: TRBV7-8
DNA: TGTGCCAGCAGCTGGAGGGGGGGAATACCGTACGAGCAGTACTTC
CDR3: CASSWRGGIPYEQYF

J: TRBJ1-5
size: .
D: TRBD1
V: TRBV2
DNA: TGTGCCAGCAGTGACGATGCGACAGGGGGCAGGCAGCCCCAGCATTTT
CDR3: CASSDDATGGRQPQHF

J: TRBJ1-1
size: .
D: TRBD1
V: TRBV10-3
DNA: TGTGCCATCAGTGACTGGAGGGACAGGGGGCTGACTGAAGCTTTCTTT
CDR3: CAISDWRDRGLTEAFF

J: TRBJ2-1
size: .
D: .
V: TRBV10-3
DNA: TGTGCCATCAGTGAGAACAGGGACGATGAGCAGTTCTTC
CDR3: CAISENRDDEQFF